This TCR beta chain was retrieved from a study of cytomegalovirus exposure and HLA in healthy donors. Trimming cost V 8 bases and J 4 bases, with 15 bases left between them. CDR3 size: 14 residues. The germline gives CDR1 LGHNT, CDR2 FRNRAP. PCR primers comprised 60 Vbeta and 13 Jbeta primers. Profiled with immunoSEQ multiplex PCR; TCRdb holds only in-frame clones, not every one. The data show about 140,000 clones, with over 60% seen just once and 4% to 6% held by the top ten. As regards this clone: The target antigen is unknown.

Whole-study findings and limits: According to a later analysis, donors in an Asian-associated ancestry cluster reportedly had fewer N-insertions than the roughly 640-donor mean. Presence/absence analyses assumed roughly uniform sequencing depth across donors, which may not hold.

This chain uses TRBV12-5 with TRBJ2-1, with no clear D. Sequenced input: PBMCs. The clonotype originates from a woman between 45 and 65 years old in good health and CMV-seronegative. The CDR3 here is CASYGGVVYNEQFF. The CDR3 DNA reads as TGTGCTAGTTATGGCGGCGTAGTTTACAATGAGCAGTTCTTC.